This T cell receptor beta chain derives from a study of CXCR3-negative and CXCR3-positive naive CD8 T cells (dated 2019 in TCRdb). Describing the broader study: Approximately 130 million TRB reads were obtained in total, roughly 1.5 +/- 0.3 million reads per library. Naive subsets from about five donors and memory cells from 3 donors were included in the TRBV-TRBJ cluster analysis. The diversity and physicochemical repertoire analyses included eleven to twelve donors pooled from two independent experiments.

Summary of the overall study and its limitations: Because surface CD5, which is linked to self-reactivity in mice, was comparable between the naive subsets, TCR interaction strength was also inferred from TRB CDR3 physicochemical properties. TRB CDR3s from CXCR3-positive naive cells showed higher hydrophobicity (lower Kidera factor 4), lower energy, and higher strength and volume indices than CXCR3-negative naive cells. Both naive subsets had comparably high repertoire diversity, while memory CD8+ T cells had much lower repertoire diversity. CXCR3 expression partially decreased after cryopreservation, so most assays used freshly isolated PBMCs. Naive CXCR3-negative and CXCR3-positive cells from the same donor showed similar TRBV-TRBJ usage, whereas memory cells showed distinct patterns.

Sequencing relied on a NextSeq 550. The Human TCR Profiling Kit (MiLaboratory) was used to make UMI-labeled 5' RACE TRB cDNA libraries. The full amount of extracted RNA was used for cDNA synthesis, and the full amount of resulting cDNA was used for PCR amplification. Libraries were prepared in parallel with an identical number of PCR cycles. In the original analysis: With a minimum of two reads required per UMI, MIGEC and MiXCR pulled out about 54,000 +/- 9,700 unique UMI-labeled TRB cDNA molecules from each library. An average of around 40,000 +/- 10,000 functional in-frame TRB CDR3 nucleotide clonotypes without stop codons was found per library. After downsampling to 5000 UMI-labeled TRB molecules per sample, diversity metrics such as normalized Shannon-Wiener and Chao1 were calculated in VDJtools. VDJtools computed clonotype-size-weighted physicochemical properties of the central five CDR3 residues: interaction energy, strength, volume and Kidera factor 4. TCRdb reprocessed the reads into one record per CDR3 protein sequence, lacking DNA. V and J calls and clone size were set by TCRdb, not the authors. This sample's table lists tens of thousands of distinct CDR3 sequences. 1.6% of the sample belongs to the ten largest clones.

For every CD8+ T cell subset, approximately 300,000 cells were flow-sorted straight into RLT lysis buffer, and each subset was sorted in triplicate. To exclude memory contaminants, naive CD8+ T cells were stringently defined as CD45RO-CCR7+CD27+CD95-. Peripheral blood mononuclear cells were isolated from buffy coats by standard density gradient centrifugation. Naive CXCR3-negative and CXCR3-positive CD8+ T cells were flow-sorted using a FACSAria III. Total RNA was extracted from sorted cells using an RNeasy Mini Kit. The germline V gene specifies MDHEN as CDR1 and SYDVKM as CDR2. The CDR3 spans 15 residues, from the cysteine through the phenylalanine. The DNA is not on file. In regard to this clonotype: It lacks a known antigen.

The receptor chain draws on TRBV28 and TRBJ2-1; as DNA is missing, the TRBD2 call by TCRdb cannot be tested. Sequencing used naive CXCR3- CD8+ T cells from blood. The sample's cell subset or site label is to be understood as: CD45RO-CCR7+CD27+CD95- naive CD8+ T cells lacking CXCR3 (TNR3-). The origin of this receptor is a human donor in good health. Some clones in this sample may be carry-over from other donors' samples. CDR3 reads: CASSLYREDYNEQFF.